This T cell receptor (beta chain) was sequenced in a study of CD8+ T cells in alopecia areata. Extraction of RNA preceded its reverse transcription into cDNA, which served as the sequencing template. TCRdb keeps only in-frame clones here, not all; method: immunoSEQ multiplex PCR. This table holds about 210,000 clones, around three fifths found once. Treatment described: oral pan-JAK inhibitor, 5-10 mg twice daily. As part of sample collection, lesional scalp punch biopsies and peripheral blood were taken from alopecia areata patients. The V end was cut by 7 bases, the J end by 1 base, with 10 bases between. This CDR3 spans 13 amino acids. CDR1 is SQVTM and CDR2 is ANQGSEA in the germline V gene.

The material was CD4+ T cells sorted from blood, obtained at week 4, from a patient treated with tofacitinib. The source of this sequence is a human donor with alopecia areata. The gene calls are TRBV29-1 and TRBJ1-4; D possibly corresponds to TRBD1 (5 bases). The CDR3 nucleotides are TGCAGCGCCGAGAGGGGAACTAATGAAAAACTGTTTTTT. Amino acid sequence: CSAERGTNEKLFF.